This passage covers 21 T cell receptor beta chains from one sample sequenced in a study of blood T cell repertoires in COVID-19. Clones were sequenced by immunoSEQ multiplex PCR, and TCRdb holds only the in-frame ones, with some missing. In the table there are some 420,000 clones, more than 80% of which are singletons. The sequencing sample was made of PBMCs or T cells enriched from blood (not recorded which). Receptors were obtained from a man aged 30-40 years who had recovered from COVID-19.

V and J are TRBV12-5 and TRBJ2-7; D is undetermined. The V end was cut by 2 bases, the J end by 7 bases, with 9 bases between. Germline assignment: CDR1 LGHNT and CDR2 FRNRAP. This CDR3 contains 12 residues. The CDR3 region has the DNA TGTGCTAGTGGTTTGCCCTCGGGTGAGCAGTACTTC. Protein product: CASGLPSGEQYF.

This chain uses TRBV30 with TRBJ1-4; D might be TRBD1 (6 bases). This CDR3 is 14 amino acids long. Trimming stripped 3 bases from V and 2 bases from J, with 10 bases between. CDR1 and CDR2 from the germline V gene are GTSNPN and SVGIG (reference sequence). The CDR3: CAWSDRPTNEKLFF. The CDR3 DNA reads TGTGCCTGGAGCGACAGGCCTACTAATGAAAAACTGTTTTTT. The full variable domain, its missing parts supplied by reference TRBV30 and TRBJ1-4, is SQTIHQWPATLVQPVGSPLSLECTVEGTSNPNLYWYRQAAGRGLQLLFYSVGIGQISSEVPQNLSASRPQDRQFILSSKKLLLSDSGFYLCAWSDRPTNEKLFFGSGTQLSVL.

This chain uses TRBV9 with TRBJ2-5; D ambiguous. Germline loops: CDR1 SGDLS, CDR2 YYNGEE. The CDR3 length is 16 residues. The V and J ends lost 0 bases and 4 bases respectively, with 16 bases between them. DNA for the CDR3: TGTGCCAGCAGCGTAGGAGGAAGTCAGAACGGAGAGACCCAGTACTTC. It codes for CASSVGGSQNGETQYF.

A single count supports this clone. The rearrangement links TRBV18 to TRBJ1-3; possible D gene TRBD1, 6 bases. The CDR3 consists of 16 residues. Looked up from germline, CDR1 is KGHSH and CDR2 is LQKENI. V gave up 6 bases and J gave up 3 bases, with 18 bases separating them. The CDR3 nucleotides are TGTGCCAGCTCGCCCTTCGCGGGGGCCGGTGGAAACACCATATATTTT. It codes for CASSPFAGAGGNTIYF. The variable domain in full, with the rest retrieved from reference TRBV18 and TRBJ1-3, is NAGVMQNPRHLVRRRGQEARLRCSPMKGHSHVYWYRQLPEEGLKFMVYLQKENIIDESGMPKERFSAEFPKEGPSILRIQQVVRGDSAAYFCASSPFAGAGGNTIYFGEGSWLTVV.

This chain connects TRBV3-1 (or the pseudogene TRBV3-2) to TRBJ2-5; 9 bases agree with TRBD2. Germline CDR1 reads LGHDT; CDR2 reads YNNKEL (reference sequence). The J segment lost 4 bases and the V segment lost 4 bases, leaving 10 bases of the junction unmatched. The CDR3 sequence is 16 residues long. The CDR3 DNA sequence: TGTGCCAGCAGCCGACTTAGCGGGAGAAGGGGAGAGACCCAGTACTTC. It codes for CASSRLSGRRGETQYF.

This rearrangement joins TRBV28 to TRBJ2-1, with 7 bases identical to TRBD2. This CDR3 region has 15 residues. Germline CDR1 MDHEN, CDR2 SYDVKM. The V segment lost 2 bases and the J segment 7 bases; nucleotides outside the gene matches: 8. The CDR3 loop reads CASSLLAGAWNEQFF. The CDR3, as DNA: TGTGCCAGCAGTTTACTTGCGGGAGCTTGGAATGAGCAGTTCTTC.

The DNA of the CDR3 is TGTGCCAGCAGTTTTTCGGGACAGGGCTACACTGAAGCTTTCTTT. It specifies CASSFSGQGYTEAFF. V gene TRBV27 combines with J gene TRBJ1-1; TRBD1 aligns across 9 bases. The CDR3 has 15 residues. Unmatched junction bases numbered 5, after V lost 3 bases and J lost 3 bases. The V gene's germline CDR1 is MNHEY and CDR2 SMNVEV (reference sequence).

In its sample, this clone was seen once. DNA of the CDR3: TGTGCCAGCAGTGAAGGAGTTCGGGGCTACACCTTC. It specifies CASSEGVRGYTF. The chain combines TRBV6-1 with TRBJ1-2; D is unclear. This CDR3 has 12 residues. Looked up from germline, CDR1 is MNHNS and CDR2 is SASEGT. Deletions cut 1 base from V and 8 bases from J, with 8 bases between.

The V and J genes are TRBV19 and TRBJ2-2; 9 nucleotides agree with TRBD2. The germline V gene has CDR1 LNHDA and CDR2 SQIVND (reference sequence). The V and J ends lost 9 bases and 6 bases, in that order; junction bases with no gene match: 8. The CDR3 loop spans 14 amino acids. The CDR3 sequence is CASDSGRFAGELFF. The CDR3 DNA is TGTGCCAGCGACAGCGGGAGGTTTGCCGGGGAGCTGTTTTTT.

This chain links TRBV6-4 with TRBJ2-3; a possible D gene is TRBD1 (6 bases). Looked up from germline, CDR1 is MRHNA and CDR2 is SNTAGT. The CDR3 loop spans 14 amino acids. Trimming pared 4 bases from V and 5 bases from J, leaving 13 bases between. CDR3 in amino acids: CASSGQGWGDTQYF. CDR3 bases: TGTGCCAGCAGTGGCCAGGGGTGGGGAGATACGCAGTATTTT.

A word on this clone: Germline is not matched at one junction end, which may reflect a read error. V gene TRBV6-1 combines with J gene TRBJ1-2, with D tentatively TRBD1 (5 bases). Germline V gene lookup returns CDR1 MNHNS and CDR2 SASEGT. There are 13 residues in the CDR3. The CDR3 here is CASSVRTRRDSLF. The CDR3 region has the DNA TGTGCCAGCAGTGTCCGTACACGGCGAGACAGCCTTTTC.

This chain uses TRBV24-1 with TRBJ2-3, with 11 nucleotides matching TRBD2. CDR3 size: 16 residues. Germline CDR1 reads KGHDR; CDR2 reads SFDVKD. Trimming removed 0 bases from V and 7 bases from J; junction bases left unmatched: 5. The CDR3 DNA follows: TGTGCCACCAGTGATTTGACTAGCGGGAGTCGAAATACGCAGTATTTT. It is translated as CATSDLTSGSRNTQYF.

This rearrangement joins TRBV19 to TRBJ1-2, with D possibly being TRBD1 (5 bases). This CDR3 is 15 amino acids long. Germline-derived CDR1 and CDR2 are LNHDA and SQIVND (reference sequence). V lost 2 bases and J lost 0, with 10 bases in between. The CDR3 DNA sequence: TGTGCCAGTAGTATACCGACAGAACCTAACTATGGCTACACCTTC. Encoded protein: CASSIPTEPNYGYTF.

This chain links TRBV13 with TRBJ2-7; D is ambiguous. Between the trimmed V and J ends, which lost 6 bases and 0 bases, there was a span of 6 bases. CDR3 length: 12 residues. Germline CDR1 and CDR2: PRHDT and FYEKMQ (reference sequence). CDR3 bases: TGTGCCAGCAGTAAGAGCTCCTACGAGCAGTACTTC. Encoded protein: CASSKSSYEQYF.

The rearrangement joins TRBV6-2 or TRBV6-3 to TRBJ2-5; 10 bases map to TRBD2. Per the germline V gene, CDR1 is MNHEY and CDR2 is SVGEGT. V gave up 6 bases and J gave up 4 bases; unmatched junction bases: 14. The CDR3 loop spans 17 amino acids. CDR3 amino acids: CASSPRGSGRKGETQYF. The CDR3 coding sequence is TGTGCCAGCAGCCCTAGGGGTAGCGGGAGGAAAGGAGAGACCCAGTACTTC.

The chain combines TRBV7-3 with TRBJ1-1; 8 nucleotides line up with TRBD1. The trim removed 6 bases at V and 8 bases at J, leaving 8 bases unmatched. Per the germline V gene, CDR1 is SGHTA and CDR2 is FQGTGA. This CDR3 contains 13 residues. The CDR3 loop is CASRGTGFAEAFF. Written as DNA, the CDR3 is TGTGCCAGCAGGGGGACAGGTTTTGCCGAAGCTTTCTTT.

This chain links TRBV2 with TRBJ2-7, with a weak D call TRBD2 (5 bases). Trimming pared 4 bases from V and 6 bases from J, leaving 10 bases between. The germline V gene encodes CDR1 SNHLY and CDR2 FYNNEI. The CDR3 is 12 residues long. As DNA, the CDR3 is TGTGCCAGCAGTGTTCTAGCTGCCGAGCAGTACTTC. This sequence encodes CASSVLAAEQYF. Looking up the rest from reference TRBV2 and TRBJ2-7 gives the full variable domain: EPEVTQTPSHQVTQMGQEVILRCVPISNHLYFYWYRQILGQKVEFLVSFYNNEISEKSEIFDDQFSVERPDGSNFTLKIRSTKLEDSAMYFCASSVLAAEQYFGPGTRLTVT.

J is TRBJ2-5 and V is TRBV19, with 7 bases that match TRBD2. V trimming: 3 bases; J trimming: 2 bases; junction bases outside the gene matches: 6. Per germline, CDR1 LNHDA and CDR2 SQIVND (reference sequence). CDR3 size: 15 residues. The DNA for the CDR3 is TGTGCCAGTAGTATTTGGGGGGGGGTTCAAGAGACCCAGTACTTC. Encoded protein: CASSIWGGVQETQYF. Filled out from reference TRBV19 and TRBJ2-5, the complete variable domain reads DGGITQSPKYLFRKEGQNVTLSCEQNLNHDAMYWYRQDPGQGLRLIYYSQIVNDFQKGDIAEGYSVSREKKESFPLTVTSAQKNPTAFYLCASSIWGGVQETQYFGPGTRLLVL.

The J gene is TRBJ2-1, the V gene TRBV7-3; 9 bases align to TRBD1. The trim removed 5 bases at V and 4 bases at J, leaving 9 bases unmatched. CDR3 length equals 16 residues. Germline V gene data show CDR1 as SGHTA and CDR2 as FQGTGA. The CDR3: CASSTNVGTGYNEQFF. CDR3 nucleotides: TGTGCCAGCAGCACCAATGTAGGGACAGGGTACAATGAGCAGTTCTTC.

A word on this clone: This specimen includes other DNA sequences encoding the same CDR3. This chain uses TRBV24-1 with TRBJ2-1; tentative D call: TRBD2 (6 bases). The CDR3 length is 12 residues. Germline V gene data show CDR1 as KGHDR and CDR2 as SFDVKD. With 9 bases removed from V and 4 bases from J, the gap between germline ends came to 9 bases. CDR3 sequence: CATSSGYNEQFF. Written as DNA, the CDR3 is TGTGCCACCTCAAGCGGGTACAATGAGCAGTTCTTC.

This chain links TRBV10-2 with TRBJ1-3, with 8 bases lining up with TRBD1. From germline, CDR1 is WSHSY and CDR2 SAAADI. This CDR3 contains 15 residues. The trim removed 7 bases at V and 4 bases at J, leaving 9 bases unmatched. Here the CDR3 DNA reads TGCGCCAGCACCAAAGACAGGGGTTTCGGAAACACCATATATTTT. As protein: CASTKDRGFGNTIYF.